Listed below are T cell receptor beta chains from one sample, sequenced in a study of cytomegalovirus exposure and HLA in healthy donors. Using immunoSEQ multiplex PCR, the repertoire was profiled, and TCRdb retains in-frame clones only, with some absent. The sample includes approximately 120,000 clones, roughly 80% of them seen just once. The sample taken for sequencing was PBMCs. The origin of the receptors is a woman between 45 and 60 years old in good health and CMV-seropositive. Each CDR3 is given with its conserved first and last residue. Each record gives: D gene, J gene, V gene, clone size, CDR3 protein. The D gene is left open where the match is weak. Clone size is not always given. Where it is, it says once, few, many or a class for expanded clones.

>TRBD1|TRBJ2-1|TRBV6-1|once
CASSGTGGRNEQFF
>NA|TRBJ1-1|TRBV10-3|NA
CAISEPTGEAFF
>NA|TRBJ2-3|TRBV7-2|NA
CASSLEIRDTQYF
>TRBD1|TRBJ2-4|TRBV5-4|NA
CASSLGGGTGKNIQYF
>TRBD2|TRBJ2-1|TRBV11-1|NA
CASSGTSGRRLDEQFF
>TRBD2|TRBJ2-3|TRBV11-1|NA
CASSFNPSQRGGLTDTQYF
>TRBD1|TRBJ1-1|TRBV4-3|NA
CASSQDLGQGGPEAFF
>NA|TRBJ1-1|TRBV19|NA
CASSNPKTGAGFF
>TRBD1|TRBJ2-7|TRBV7-6|NA
CASSSAGQGYEQYF
>TRBD2|TRBJ2-3|TRBV9|NA
CASSSRLAGIYTQYF
>TRBD1|TRBJ1-2|TRBV6-5|few
CASSLQGANGYTF
>TRBD1|TRBJ2-5|TRBV6-1|NA
CATKGLGQGQETQYF
>NA|TRBJ2-6|TRBV2|NA
CASSDSSSGANGLTF
>TRBD1|TRBJ1-1|TRBV2|NA
CATLGQGVGNTEAFF